A single T cell receptor beta chain is shown here with its context. Its antigen remains unidentified. This specimen belongs to a study of chemoradiotherapy in HPV16-positive cancers. Whole-study findings and limits: In HPV16-positive patients, HPV-responsive T-cell expansion tracked better recurrence-free survival. During treatment, candidate HPV-specific clones and E7-related motifs expanded in tumor. The functional HPV-specific definition rests on just a couple of HPV16-positive patients.

Profiled with immunoSEQ multiplex PCR; TCRdb holds only in-frame clones, not every one. This table holds some 3,900 clones, approximately 84% found once. Germline V lookup: CDR1 LNHDA, CDR2 SQIVND (reference sequence). V shed 3 bases and J shed 1 base, with 9 bases lying between them. The CDR3 sequence is 14 residues long. The input for sequencing was tumor tissue, taken from a patient who underwent chemoradiotherapy. This clonotype originated in a human donor with HPV-associated anogenital cancer. The rearrangement joins TRBV19 to TRBJ1-1; unclear D gene. CDR3 DNA: TGTGCCAGTAGTATTCTTCGCACGAACACTGAAGCTTTCTTT. This encodes CASSILRTNTEAFF.